The 22 T cell receptor beta chains given below trace back to one sample, sequenced in a study of CD8 T cells in Susac syndrome. It was with random hexamers that roughly 0.5 to 1 ug RNA was reverse transcribed. Each CDR3 protein gets one entry after TCRdb re-called the immunoSEQ multiplex PCR reads with MiXCR. The table shows roughly 330,000 distinct CDR3 sequences, with 92% occurring only once. Sequencing input: CD4+ T cells from PBMCs. Receptors were obtained from a human donor with multiple sclerosis.

The gene calls are TRBV7-2 and TRBJ2-1; weak D call: TRBD2 (6 bases). The CDR3 is made up of 17 amino acids. V dropped 5 bases and J dropped 0 bases, with 17 bases sitting between them. The germline V gene encodes CDR1 SGHTA and CDR2 FQGNSA. Here the CDR3 reads CASSLLSGSGSYNEQFF. The CDR3 nucleotides read TGTGCCAGCAGCCTTCTTAGCGGCTCCGGCTCCTACAATGAGCAGTTCTTC.

This chain uses TRBV5-4 with TRBJ2-2, with D possibly being TRBD2 (5 bases). Trimming cost V 4 bases and J 3 bases, with 16 bases left between them. The germline gives CDR1 SGHNT, CDR2 YYREEE (reference sequence). The CDR3 spans 16 residues. CDR3 protein: CASSHGASGDTGELFF. The CDR3 DNA reads TGTGCCAGCAGCCACGGCGCGAGCGGAGACACCGGGGAGCTGTTTTTT.

The chain is built from TRBV6-2 or TRBV6-3 and TRBJ2-1; 7 bases line up with TRBD2. With 5 bases clipped from V and 7 bases from J, the junction kept 8 bases outside the gene matches. CDR3 length: 14 residues. Germline V gene sequence: CDR1 MNHEY, CDR2 SVGEGT. CDR3 sequence reads: CASSVLGRGNEQFF. As DNA, the CDR3 is TGTGCCAGCAGTGTGTTGGGGCGGGGGAATGAGCAGTTCTTC.

The chain carries TRBV20-1 and TRBJ2-7; TRBD2 aligns across 13 bases. Per germline, CDR1 DFQATT and CDR2 SNEGSKA (reference sequence). The trim removed 0 bases at V and 9 bases at J, leaving 11 bases unmatched. The CDR3 totals 16 residues. The CDR3 reads CSARDGTSGAPTGQYF. The CDR3 DNA is TGCAGTGCTAGAGATGGGACTAGCGGGGCCCCTACGGGGCAGTACTTC.

The rearrangement uses TRBV7-3 and TRBJ2-3, with 7 bases matching TRBD2. Looked up from germline, CDR1 is SGHTA and CDR2 is FQGTGA. CDR3 size: 15 residues. Losses at the gene ends were 3 bases for V and 6 bases for J; bases not matched to a gene: 9. In DNA form, the CDR3 reads TGTGCCAGCAGCTTCGAGCGGGGTCTTGGGGATACGCAGTATTTT. Amino acids: CASSFERGLGDTQYF.

The chain employs TRBV11-2 and TRBJ2-1, with D possibly TRBD1 on 6 matching bases. The V and J ends lost 5 bases and 5 bases respectively, with 16 bases between them. Germline V lookup: CDR1 SGHAT, CDR2 FQNNGV. CDR3 length: 15 amino acids. The CDR3: CASSPQDSSDNEQFF. The CDR3 DNA reads as TGTGCCAGCAGCCCACAGGACAGCTCAGACAATGAGCAGTTCTTC.

This clonotype was counted a single time. The chain employs TRBV20-1 and TRBJ1-2; maybe TRBD1 (6 bases). The CDR3 length is 14 residues. CDR1 is DFQATT and CDR2 is SNEGSKA in the germline V gene (reference sequence). V shed 0 bases and J shed 4 bases, with 12 bases lying between them. The CDR3 sequence: CSARDRTDLYGYTF. The CDR3 region has the DNA TGCAGTGCTAGAGATCGGACAGATCTCTATGGCTACACCTTC.

This clonotype came up once. The chain links TRBV7-2 to TRBJ2-5, with a weak D call TRBD2 (5 bases). The CDR3 runs to 15 residues. V gave up 1 base and J gave up 5 bases, with 14 bases separating them. Germline V gene data show CDR1 as SGHTA and CDR2 as FQGNSA. CDR3 DNA: TGTGCCAGCAGCTTAGACCGGACTCTCCCGGAGACCCAGTACTTC. Translating it yields CASSLDRTLPETQYF.

A few counts support this clonotype. J is TRBJ2-7 and V is TRBV7-9, with TRBD1 as a possible D gene (5 bases). Germline V gene lookup returns CDR1 SEHNR and CDR2 FQNEAQ (reference sequence). The CDR3 runs to 14 residues. With 6 bases removed from V and 0 bases from J, the gap between germline ends came to 12 bases. The CDR3 sequence: CASSSRQSSYEQYF. As DNA, the CDR3 is TGTGCCAGCAGTTCGAGACAGAGCTCCTACGAGCAGTACTTC.

The chain is built from TRBV20-1 and TRBJ2-3, with TRBD2 matching over 11 bases. J lost 1 base, V lost 6 bases, and 6 bases had no gene match. The germline V gene has CDR1 DFQATT and CDR2 SNEGSKA (reference sequence). The CDR3 has 15 amino acids. The CDR3 DNA reads as TGCAGTGCCCCTCGACTAGCGGGGCGCACAGATACGCAGTATTTT. Protein: CSAPRLAGRTDTQYF.

The V call is TRBV5-1, the J call TRBJ2-5; weak D call: TRBD1 (5 bases). V lost 4 bases and J lost 3, with 13 bases in between. The CDR3 has 14 amino acids. CDR1 is SGHRS and CDR2 is YFSETQ in the germline V gene. The DNA of the CDR3 is TGCGCCAGCAGCCCCCGTTTAGGGGAAGAGACCCAGTACTTC. Protein product: CASSPRLGEETQYF. The variable domain in full, with the rest retrieved from reference TRBV5-1 and TRBJ2-5, is KAGVTQTPRYLIKTRGQQVTLSCSPISGHRSVSWYQQTPGQGLQFLFEYFSETQRNKGNFPGRFSGRQFSNSRSEMNVSTLELGDSALYLCASSPRLGEETQYFGPGTRLLVL.

The chain couples TRBV15 to TRBJ2-2, with no clear D. This CDR3 contains 17 residues. The V gene lost 0 bases and the J gene lost 6 bases, with 17 bases spanning the gap. The germline V gene encodes CDR1 LNHNV and CDR2 YYDKDF (reference sequence). CDR3 DNA: TGTGCCACCAGCAGAGATCCGGCTAGATATATTGCCGGGGAGCTGTTTTTT. Its translation: CATSRDPARYIAGELFF.

The chain uses TRBV20-1 and TRBJ1-3; D unclear. The CDR3 runs to 14 residues. Germline assignment: CDR1 DFQATT and CDR2 SNEGSKA (reference sequence). Trimming pared 6 bases from V and 0 bases from J, leaving 12 bases between. DNA for the CDR3: TGCAGTGCCCCGTCGATCCACTCTGGAAACACCATATATTTT. It yields the protein CSAPSIHSGNTIYF.

The V call is TRBV6-2 or TRBV6-3, the J call TRBJ2-7, with TRBD1 as a possible D gene (5 bases). V lost 2 bases and J 2 bases, leaving 19 bases between the germline ends. The germline gives CDR1 MNHEY, CDR2 SVGEGT. The CDR3 runs 17 residues. CDR3 amino acids: CASSYGATTKPTYEQYF. CDR3 in DNA: TGTGCCAGCAGTTACGGGGCAACCACAAAGCCTACCTACGAGCAGTACTTC.

The chain links TRBV20-1 to TRBJ2-3, with 8 positions matching TRBD2. The CDR3 runs to 15 residues. Germline values: CDR1 DFQATT, CDR2 SNEGSKA (reference sequence). With V trimmed by 3 bases and J by 1 base, 6 bases remained unmatched. Written as DNA, the CDR3 is TGCAGTGCTAGCGGGAGGGGAGTGGGCACAGATACGCAGTATTTT. It encodes CSASGRGVGTDTQYF.

The genes are TRBV6-5 and TRBJ2-3, with 11 bases identical to TRBD2. This CDR3 is 17 amino acids long. Germline CDR1 MNHEY, CDR2 SVGAGI. V lost 4 bases, J lost 2 bases, and 8 bases stayed unmatched. CDR3 in amino acids: CASSFSTSGAPTDTQYF. The CDR3 bases are TGTGCCAGCAGTTTCTCGACTAGCGGGGCGCCCACAGATACGCAGTATTTT.

V is TRBV7-3 and J is TRBJ2-2; 7 bases line up with TRBD2. The CDR3 covers 17 residues. The trim removed 2 bases at V and 4 bases at J, leaving 10 bases unmatched. Germline CDR1 is SGHTA and CDR2 is FQGTGA. The CDR3 is CASSLGASGVGTGELFF. The CDR3 DNA is TGTGCCAGCAGCTTAGGAGCCAGCGGGGTCGGCACCGGGGAGCTGTTTTTT.

The chain joins TRBV6-5 to TRBJ2-6, with D perhaps being TRBD1 or TRBD2 (5 bases each). Per germline, CDR1 MNHEY and CDR2 SVGAGI. Trimming took off 6 bases at V and 0 bases at J, with 9 bases between the two ends. The CDR3 is 15 residues long. CDR3 nucleotides: TGTGCCAGCAGGTCTGGGGGCTCTGGGGCCAACGTCCTGACTTTC. Protein product: CASRSGGSGANVLTF.

The rearrangement uses TRBV20-1 and TRBJ1-2, with D perhaps TRBD1 (5 bases). This CDR3 spans 13 amino acids. Germline loops: CDR1 DFQATT, CDR2 SNEGSKA (reference sequence). Deletions cut 3 bases from V and 7 bases from J, with 15 bases between. CDR3 sequence (DNA): TGCAGTGCTAGTCTCGCAGGGAGGACTGGCTACACCTTC. Its translation is CSASLAGRTGYTF.

The chain carries TRBV7-2 and TRBJ2-7; 13 bases are shared with TRBD2. J was trimmed by 4 bases and V by 11 bases; bases with no gene match: 20. The CDR3 extends over 18 amino acids. Germline CDR1 reads SGHTA; CDR2 reads FQGNSA. The CDR3 coding sequence is TGTGCCTCAGCCCGTGGACCGGGACTAGCGGGAAGGCGGTACGAGCAGTACTTC. This sequence encodes CASARGPGLAGRRYEQYF.

This clonotype was counted a single time. V and J are TRBV7-2 and TRBJ2-3, with 15 bases that match TRBD2. Germline loops: CDR1 SGHTA, CDR2 FQGNSA. Germline trimming cut 6 bases from V and 4 bases from J; bases unmatched to any gene: 11. The CDR3 extends over 18 amino acids. The CDR3 loop reads CASSPMGLAGGVADTQYF. CDR3 sequence (DNA): TGTGCCAGCAGTCCCATGGGACTAGCGGGAGGAGTAGCAGATACGCAGTATTTT.

This clonotype appeared once. This chain connects TRBV7-3 to TRBJ2-2, with D unclear. Trimming removed 5 bases from V and 5 bases from J, with 9 bases in between. This CDR3 has 13 residues. Germline values: CDR1 SGHTA, CDR2 FQGTGA. The CDR3 spells CASSQDMTGELFF. CDR3 DNA: TGTGCCAGCAGCCAAGACATGACCGGGGAGCTGTTTTTT. Supplemented by reference TRBV7-3 and TRBJ2-2, the full variable domain reads GAGVSQTPSNKVTEKGKYVELRCDPISGHTALYWYRQSLGQGPEFLIYFQGTGAADDSGLPNDRFFAVRPEGSVSTLKIQRTERGDSAVYLCASSQDMTGELFFGEGSRLTVL.